This record looks at one TCR beta chain sequence and its context. These data are taken from a study of a mutant IDH1 vaccine in newly diagnosed glioma. TCRdb's copy holds only in-frame clones and misses some; the assay was immunoSEQ multiplex PCR. In the table there are about 88,000 clones, over 75% of which are singletons. Trimming cost V 2 bases and J 0 bases, with 11 bases left between them. The CDR3 consists of 17 residues. Germline V gene lookup returns CDR1 LNHDA and CDR2 SQIVND (reference sequence). Time point in this sample: baseline, week 1 (first vaccination visit). The treatment is: pre-vaccination baseline after standard-of-care therapy.

The specimen comprised PBMCs, sampled from a glioma patient treated with radiotherapy, temozolomide or both. V is TRBV19 and J is TRBJ2-6; either TRBD1 or TRBD2 may fit D (5 bases each). This TCR came from a man aged 40-49 years with glioma. Some clones in this sample may be carry-over from other donors' samples. The CDR3 protein is CASSIRDGRSGANVLTF. CDR3 DNA: TGTGCCAGTAGTATACGGGACGGACGCTCTGGGGCCAACGTCCTGACTTTC.